Sequencing of this T cell receptor beta chain was carried out in a study of cytomegalovirus exposure and HLA in healthy donors. Study context: An early release of data contained roughly 90 million unique TCRs, which came from HLA-typed donors. Whole-study findings and limits: Productive rates of about 87% or about 30% were seen for most TCR beta V segments in an earlier analysis. Most CMV-associated TCR beta chains appeared HLA-restricted in a later analysis.

PCR employed 60 Vbeta and 13 Jbeta primers. The data were produced by immunoSEQ multiplex PCR, yet TCRdb's version contains in-frame clones alone and is incomplete. The profile covers fewer than 200,000 clones, with more than 65% appearing a single time and roughly 1.9% taken by the ten largest. As to this clone: Its antigen is not known.

Germline V gene data show CDR1 as SGHRS and CDR2 as YFSETQ. Germline trimming cut 0 bases from V and 6 bases from J; bases unmatched to any gene: 3. The CDR3 is made up of 14 amino acids. Every donor was a healthy person donating bone marrow. This receptor was identified in a woman in her 30s in good health and CMV-seronegative. The chain recombines TRBV5-1 with TRBJ1-5; 7 positions match TRBD1. The sequencing sample was made of PBMCs. The CDR3 loop is CASSLGQGTQPQHF. The CDR3 bases are TGCGCCAGCAGCTTGGGACAGGGAACTCAGCCCCAGCATTTT.